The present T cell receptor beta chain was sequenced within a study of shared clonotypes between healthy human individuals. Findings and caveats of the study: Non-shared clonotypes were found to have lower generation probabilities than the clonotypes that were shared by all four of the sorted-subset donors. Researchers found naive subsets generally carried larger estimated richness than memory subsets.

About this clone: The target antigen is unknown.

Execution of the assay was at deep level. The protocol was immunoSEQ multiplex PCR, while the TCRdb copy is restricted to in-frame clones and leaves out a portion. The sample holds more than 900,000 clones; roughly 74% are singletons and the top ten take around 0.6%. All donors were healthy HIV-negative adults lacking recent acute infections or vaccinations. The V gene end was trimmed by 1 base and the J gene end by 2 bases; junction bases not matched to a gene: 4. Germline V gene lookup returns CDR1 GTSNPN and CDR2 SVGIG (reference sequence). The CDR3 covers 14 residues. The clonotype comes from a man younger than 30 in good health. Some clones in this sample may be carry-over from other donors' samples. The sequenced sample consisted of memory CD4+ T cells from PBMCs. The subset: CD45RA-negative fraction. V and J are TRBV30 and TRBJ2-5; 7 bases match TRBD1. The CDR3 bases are TGTGCCTGGAGTGCCGGGACAGCGCAAGAGACCCAGTACTTC. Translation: CAWSAGTAQETQYF.